A selection of T cell receptor beta chains follows, all from one sample in a study of Ad26.COV2.S vaccination and SARS-CoV-2 variants. Method: immunoSEQ multiplex PCR; TCRdb's copy keeps in-frame clones and lacks some. The sample consists of roughly 700,000 clones, more than 80% of them appearing once. This sample comprised peripheral blood, obtained in a trial of Ad26.COV2.S vaccine versus placebo. Receptor source: a person aged 18-60 years who received the Ad26.COV2.S COVID-19 vaccine or a placebo. Both conserved end residues are part of each CDR3. D genes are given only for firm matches. The size entry is marked missing in some rows and otherwise reads once, few, many or a size class.

CDR3aa	CDR3nt	abundance	d_gene	j_gene	v_gene
CASSRDGAYNEQFF	TGTGCCAGCAGTCGGGACGGCGCATACAATGAGCAGTTCTTC	-	-	TRBJ2-1	TRBV6-2/TRBV6-3
CATSRERMTGMNTEAFF	TGTGCCACCAGCAGAGAAAGAATGACAGGGATGAACACTGAAGCTTTCTTT	-	TRBD1	TRBJ1-1	TRBV15
CASSLNLAGVGETQYF	TGTGCCAGCAGCCTAAATCTAGCGGGAGTCGGAGAGACCCAGTACTTC	-	TRBD2	TRBJ2-5	TRBV3-1/TRBV3-2
CASSQDRVNIQYF	TGCGCCAGCAGCCAAGATCGGGTAAACATTCAGTACTTC	-	-	TRBJ2-4	TRBV4-3
CASTHQGFFGYTF	TGTGCCAGCACCCATCAGGGGTTCTTTGGCTACACCTTC	-	-	TRBJ1-2	TRBV6-6
CASTGQGFEKLFF	TGTGCCAGCACCGGACAGGGCTTTGAAAAACTGTTTTTT	-	TRBD1	TRBJ1-4	TRBV12-3/TRBV12-4
CASSWRDGTDTQYF	TGTGCCAGCAGTTGGCGGGATGGCACAGATACGCAGTATTTT	-	-	TRBJ2-3	TRBV27
CASSYSPGGYEQYF	TGTGCCAGCAGTTACTCTCCAGGGGGCTACGAGCAGTACTTC	-	TRBD1	TRBJ2-7	TRBV6-5
CASSPPGVAGVTGELFF	TGTGCCAGCTCACCACCGGGGGTAGCGGGAGTCACCGGGGAGCTGTTTTTT	-	TRBD2	TRBJ2-2	TRBV18
CASSPPANYGYTF	TGTGCCAGCTCCCCCCCTGCCAACTATGGCTACACCTTC	-	-	TRBJ1-2	TRBV19
CASSLSTYEQYF	TGTGCCAGCAGCTTGAGTACCTACGAGCAGTACTTC	-	-	TRBJ2-7	TRBV7-9
CASSPGGSVTYEQYF	TGTGCCAGCAGCCCCGGGGGCTCCGTCACCTACGAGCAGTACTTC	once	-	TRBJ2-7	TRBV7-9
CASRARSNQPQHF	TGTGCCAGCAGGGCCAGGAGCAATCAGCCCCAGCATTTT	few	-	TRBJ1-5	TRBV7-8
CASSPQKVDYEQYF	TGTGCCAGCAGCCCTCAAAAGGTAGACTACGAGCAGTACTTC	-	-	TRBJ2-7	TRBV4-2
CASSPGQASYEQYF	TGTGCCAGCAGCCCGGGACAGGCGTCCTACGAGCAGTACTTC	once	TRBD1	TRBJ2-7	TRBV6-2/TRBV6-3
CASSLDGGDGTDTQYF	TGTGCCAGCAGCTTGGACGGGGGGGATGGCACAGATACGCAGTATTTT	-	TRBD2	TRBJ2-3	TRBV11-2
CSVGQVVTDTQYF	TGCAGCGTCGGACAGGTTGTGACAGATACGCAGTATTTT	-	TRBD1	TRBJ2-3	TRBV29-1
CATLVLSSGNTIYF	TGTGCCACACTCGTTTTAAGCTCTGGAAACACCATATATTTT	-	-	TRBJ1-3	TRBV7-9
CASSLPGPSSTAQYF	TGTGCCAGCAGCTTGCCGGGACCCTCTAGTACGGCCCAGTACTTC	-	-	TRBJ2-5	TRBV5-4
CASSTHTGGTNEKLFF	TGTGCCAGCAGCACTCATACAGGGGGCACTAATGAAAAACTGTTTTTT	-	TRBD1	TRBJ1-4	TRBV3-1/TRBV3-2
CASSLGKGVYGYTF	TGTGCCAGCAGCTTAGGGAAGGGGGTATATGGCTACACCTTC	-	-	TRBJ1-2	TRBV7-2
CASTGRRAAAKNIQYF	TGCGCCAGTACCGGTAGACGAGCGGCAGCCAAAAACATTCAGTACTTC	-	-	TRBJ2-4	TRBV10-2
CASRGEGTPLHF	TGTGCCAGCAGGGGGGAAGGTACACCCCTCCACTTT	-	-	TRBJ1-6	TRBV2
CASSLEWARGYTF	TGTGCCAGCAGCTTAGAGTGGGCGCGGGGCTACACCTTC	-	-	TRBJ1-2	TRBV11-2
CASSGTSGGHGELFF	TGTGCCAGCAGTGGGACTAGCGGGGGGCACGGGGAGCTGTTTTTT	once	TRBD2	TRBJ2-2	TRBV2
CASSPRTGTSYEQYF	TGTGCCAGTAGTCCTCGGACTGGAACCTCCTACGAGCAGTACTTC	-	-	TRBJ2-7	TRBV19
CASSSSGGAYEQYF	TGTGCCAGCAGCTCCAGCGGGGGGGCCTACGAGCAGTACTTC	-	TRBD2	TRBJ2-7	TRBV7-9
CASSLNFGRFQETQYF	TGTGCCAGCAGCTTAAACTTTGGGCGGTTCCAAGAGACCCAGTACTTC	-	-	TRBJ2-5	TRBV7-2
CASSEFGTSGIEDEQFF	TGCGCCAGCAGTGAGTTTGGAACTAGCGGGATTGAGGATGAGCAGTTCTTC	-	TRBD2	TRBJ2-1	TRBV10-1
CAISGTGYADTQYF	TGTGCCATCAGTGGGACAGGGTATGCAGATACGCAGTATTTT	-	TRBD1	TRBJ2-3	TRBV10-3
CAGAGGGLREQFF	TGTGCCGGAGCGGGAGGGGGCCTTCGTGAGCAGTTCTTC	-	TRBD2	TRBJ2-1	TRBV30
CASSLEVATTQYF	TGTGCCAGCAGCTTGGAGGTGGCAACAACGCAGTATTTT	once	-	TRBJ2-3	TRBV5-6
CASGSGIPYNEQFF	TGTGCCAGCGGGTCCGGGATCCCATACAATGAGCAGTTCTTC	-	-	TRBJ2-1	TRBV6-5
CASSFPLAGDPYEQYF	TGTGCCAGCAGCTTCCCCCTAGCGGGAGACCCCTACGAGCAGTACTTC	many	TRBD2	TRBJ2-7	TRBV7-2
CASSRRDVYYEQYF	TGTGCCAGTAGTCGACGGGACGTGTACTACGAGCAGTACTTC	-	-	TRBJ2-7	TRBV19
CASSYGGGRASTDTQYF	TGTGCCAGCAGTTACGGGGGGGGGAGAGCTAGCACAGATACGCAGTATTTT	few	TRBD2	TRBJ2-3	TRBV6-2/TRBV6-3
CASTRAGSYEQYF	TGTGCCAGCACCCGAGCCGGCTCCTACGAGCAGTACTTC	-	-	TRBJ2-7	TRBV7-6